This TCR beta chain was found in a study of T cell responses to AZD1222 COVID-19 vaccine. Germline CDR1 MDHEN, CDR2 SYDVKM. This CDR3 is built from 14 residues. Germline trimming cut 3 bases from V and 8 bases from J; bases unmatched to any gene: 9. As to this clone: What it binds is not known.

Overall study findings and caveats: Only after the peak T cell response were repertoires sampled. Most donors were white British and more were female, and clonal diversity was possibly underestimated.

Libraries were prepared by immunoSEQ multiplex PCR; TCRdb keeps only in-frame clonotypes and omits some of them. Among about 100,000 clones, around 87% were seen once, and the ten largest hold about 3%. This rearrangement joins TRBV28 to TRBJ1-2; TRBD1 agrees at 7 bases. This material consisted of peripheral blood, taken on day 0 of AZD1222 vaccination. This receptor was obtained from an adult in good health. CDR3 residues: CASSFNRGSTGYTF. The CDR3 nucleotides are TGTGCCAGCAGTTTTAACAGGGGATCTACGGGCTACACCTTC.